This TCR beta chain emerged from a study of blood T cell repertoires in COVID-19. The wider study: Both acute and convalescent COVID-19 samples were obtained from the United States, Italy and Spain. Nucleic acid was either cDNA or gDNA, and it came from T cells, B-cell-depleted T cells, or PBMCs.

Under the authors' procedure: By means of reference gene primer amplification, nucleated cell counts were estimated. Repertoires were generated with immunoSEQ multiplex PCR, while TCRdb's copy carries only in-frame clones and drops some. V, J and clone size are taken as reported in that table, and D and trimming were inferred from the DNA itself. The sample consists of roughly 380,000 clones, around 85% of them appearing once. The CDR3 length is 10 residues. Germline loops: CDR1 GTSNPN, CDR2 SVGIG (reference sequence). Deletions cut 7 bases from V and 3 bases from J, with 5 bases between. Sample: peripheral blood. The rearrangement uses TRBV30 and TRBJ2-3; no clear D. The sequence came from a woman under 30 with acute or convalescent COVID-19. The CDR3 here is CASGTDTQYF. DNA for the CDR3: TGTGCCTCCGGGACAGATACGCAGTATTTT.